Reported below is one T cell receptor (beta chain). No patient had received any treatment before thyroid surgery. The data belong to a study of metastatic and nonmetastatic thyroid tumors. TCRdb re-called the PCR reads through MiXCR. The sample lists over 25,000 clones; 10% to 12% were seen once. CDR3 length: 14 residues. V lost 6 bases and J 4 bases, leaving 16 bases between the germline ends. This TCR was recovered from a female donor with papillary thyroid cancer or a benign thyroid nodule (not recorded which). Some clones in this sample may be carry-over from other donors' samples. The sample comprised blood. The V call is TRBV12-3 or TRBV12-4, the J call TRBJ2-7; maybe TRBD1 (5 bases). CDR3: CASSPPAGWYEQYF. CDR3 DNA sequence: TGTGCCAGCAGCCCGCCGGCAGGGTGGTACGAGCAGTACTTC.